The present entry profiles one T cell receptor (beta chain) with its context. This specimen belongs to a study of CD8+CD57+ T cells in acquired aplastic anemia. Only patients with CD8+CD57+ cell expansion on flow cytometry were chosen for sequencing. With no exception, the patients had severe acquired aplastic anemia. Patients had undergone no therapy by the time their blood was sampled. V lost 6 bases to trimming and J lost 1 base; unmatched junction nucleotides: 5. CDR3 length: 14 residues. Genomic DNA served as template for TCR beta VDJ and CDR3 profiling. TCRdb analysed the reads with MiXCR anew, one entry per CDR3 protein. The repertoire holds roughly 170,000 distinct CDR3 sequences, almost 50% seen once, with over 10% in the top ten.

The TCR originated in a human donor with aplastic anemia. The chain carries TRBV12-3 or TRBV12-4 and TRBJ2-5, with 7 bases fitting TRBD2. The sequencing sample was made of sorted CD4+, CD8+, or CD8+CD57+ T cells (not recorded which) from PBMCs. The CDR3 region has the DNA TGTGCCAGCAGCGGCGGGGGACTCCAAGAGACCCAGTACTTC. It yields the protein CASSGGGLQETQYF.